These 3 T cell receptor beta chains came from one sample sequenced in a study of CD8 T cells in ankylosing spondylitis. MiXCR, applied by TCRdb to the 5' RACE reads, yields one record per CDR3 protein. Seen here are some 140,000 distinct CDR3 sequences, roughly 8% observed once, and the top ten hold approximately 7%. Sequenced sample: synovial fluid, either unsorted or a sorted T cell fraction (not recorded which). The receptors come from a male donor with ankylosing spondylitis.

This clonotype was recorded a few times. This chain connects TRBV6-1 to TRBJ2-5, with TRBD1 matching over 7 bases. Losses at the gene ends were 10 bases for V and 1 base for J; bases not matched to a gene: 12. Germline V gene lookup returns CDR1 MNHNS and CDR2 SASEGT. The CDR3 length is 15 residues. The DNA of the CDR3 is TGTGCCACCTCTGAGGGGGCCTTCTCCCAAGAGACCCAGTACTTC. Protein: CATSEGAFSQETQYF.

This clonotype was found a few times. The V and J genes are TRBV11-3 and TRBJ2-3; D is unresolved. The V gene's germline CDR1 is SGHNT and CDR2 YENEEA. CDR3 length: 14 residues. Trimming left V 2 bases short and J 1 base short, with 7 bases between. CDR3 sequence: CASSLSPRTDTQYF. In nucleotides, the CDR3 is TGTGCCAGCAGCTTATCGCCCCGCACAGATACGCAGTATTTT.

This clonotype was counted ten times or more. CDR3 amino acids: CSASIMNAETQYF. The CDR3 coding sequence is TGCAGTGCTAGTATCATGAACGCAGAGACCCAGTACTTC. The rearrangement uses TRBV20-1 and TRBJ2-5; D is ambiguous. Trimming removed 3 bases from V and 4 bases from J, with 12 bases in between. CDR3 length: 13 residues. Germline V CDR1 and CDR2: DFQATT, SNEGSKA (reference sequence).